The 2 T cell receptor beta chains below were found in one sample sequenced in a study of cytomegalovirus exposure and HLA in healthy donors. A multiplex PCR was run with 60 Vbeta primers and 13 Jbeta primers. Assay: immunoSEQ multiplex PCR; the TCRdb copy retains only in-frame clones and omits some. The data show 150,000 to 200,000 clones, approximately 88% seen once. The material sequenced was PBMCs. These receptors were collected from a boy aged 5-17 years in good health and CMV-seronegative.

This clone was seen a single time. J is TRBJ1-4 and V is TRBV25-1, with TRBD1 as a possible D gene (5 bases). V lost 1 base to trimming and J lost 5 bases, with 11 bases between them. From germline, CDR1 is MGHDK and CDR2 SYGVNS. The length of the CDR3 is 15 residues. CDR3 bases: TGTGCCAGCAGTGAATCCGGCAGGGCCAATGAAAAACTGTTTTTT. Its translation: CASSESGRANEKLFF.

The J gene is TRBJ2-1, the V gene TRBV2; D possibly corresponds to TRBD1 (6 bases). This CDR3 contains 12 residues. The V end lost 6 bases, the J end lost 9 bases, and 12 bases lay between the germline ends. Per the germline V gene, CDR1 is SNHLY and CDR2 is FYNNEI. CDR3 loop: CASRGAGFEQFF. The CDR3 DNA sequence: TGTGCCAGCAGGGGGGCAGGATTTGAGCAGTTCTTC.